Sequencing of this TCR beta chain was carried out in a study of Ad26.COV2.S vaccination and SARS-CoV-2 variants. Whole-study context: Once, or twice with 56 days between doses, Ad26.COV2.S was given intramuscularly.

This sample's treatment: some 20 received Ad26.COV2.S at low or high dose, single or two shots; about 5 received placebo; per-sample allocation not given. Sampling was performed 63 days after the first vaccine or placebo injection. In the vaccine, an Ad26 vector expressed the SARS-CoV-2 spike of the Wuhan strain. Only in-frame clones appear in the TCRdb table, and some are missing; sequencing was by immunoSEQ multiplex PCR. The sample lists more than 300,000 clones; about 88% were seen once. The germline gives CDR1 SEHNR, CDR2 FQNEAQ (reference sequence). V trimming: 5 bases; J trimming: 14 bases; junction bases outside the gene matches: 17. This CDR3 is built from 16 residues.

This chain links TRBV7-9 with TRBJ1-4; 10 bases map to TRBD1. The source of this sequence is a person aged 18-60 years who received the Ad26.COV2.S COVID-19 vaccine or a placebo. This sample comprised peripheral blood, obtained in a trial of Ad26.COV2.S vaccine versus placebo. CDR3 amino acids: CASSRLDGQGDIGLFF. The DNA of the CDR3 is TGTGCCAGCAGCCGACTGGATGGACAGGGGGATATAGGTCTGTTTTTT. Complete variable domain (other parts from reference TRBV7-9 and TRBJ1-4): DTGVSQNPRHKITKRGQNVTFRCDPISEHNRLYWYRQTLGQGPEFLTYFQNEAQLEKSRLLSDRFSAERPKGSFSTLEIQRTEQGDSAMYLCASSRLDGQGDIGLFFGSGTQLSVL.